A single sample gave rise to the 29 T cell receptor beta chains below, sequenced in a study of OX40 agonist ivuxolimab in advanced cancers. Only in-frame clones appear in the TCRdb table, and some are missing; sequencing was by immunoSEQ multiplex PCR. Of tens of thousands of clones in the sample, roughly 90% were seen once. Sequencing was performed on CD4+ or CD8+ T cells sorted from blood, taken in a trial of the OX40 agonist ivuxolimab. These receptors were collected from an adult with an advanced solid tumor such as melanoma, head and neck, liver or kidney cancer.

V and J are TRBV27 and TRBJ1-1; D remains ambiguous. Germline values: CDR1 MNHEY, CDR2 SMNVEV (reference sequence). Trimming took 6 bases from V and 1 from J, leaving 12 bases between them. This CDR3 is 14 amino acids long. The CDR3 DNA reads TGTGCCAGCAGATTCCTGGCAGCGAACACTGAAGCTTTCTTT. Its protein is CASRFLAANTEAFF.

The chain carries TRBV15 and TRBJ2-7, with D uncertain. Germline V gives CDR1 LNHNV, CDR2 YYDKDF (reference sequence). This CDR3 has 14 amino acids. Trimming cost V 2 bases and J 4 bases, with 12 bases left between them. This CDR3 reads CATSRPGRIYEQYF. The CDR3 nucleotides are TGTGCCACCAGCAGACCAGGACGGATTTACGAGCAGTACTTC. The full variable domain, completed using reference TRBV15 and TRBJ2-7, is DAMVIQNPRYQVTQFGKPVTLSCSQTLNHNVMYWYQQKSSQAPKLLFHYYDKDFNNEADTPDNFQSRRPNTSFCFLDIRSPGLGDTAMYLCATSRPGRIYEQYFGPGTRLTVT.

The chain is built from TRBV7-6 and TRBJ1-4; unclear D gene. V was cut by 2 bases and J by 2 bases, with 3 bases left in between. The germline V gene encodes CDR1 SGHVS and CDR2 FNYEAQ. The CDR3 is 13 amino acids. This CDR3 reads CASSLWTNEKLFF. CDR3 DNA sequence: TGTGCCAGCAGCTTATGGACTAATGAAAAACTGTTTTTT.

The gene calls are TRBV4-1 and TRBJ2-1; D remains unclear. The germline V and J ends were trimmed by 0 bases and 3 bases, with 3 bases remaining between them. The CDR3 length is 13 residues. Germline CDR1 MGHRA, CDR2 YSYEKL. This CDR3 reads CASSQEVYNEQFF. CDR3 in DNA: TGCGCCAGCAGCCAAGAGGTCTACAATGAGCAGTTCTTC.

The CDR3 loop reads CASSGSGMEGVQYF. The CDR3 DNA is TGTGCCAGTAGTGGGTCAGGGATGGAGGGAGTTCAGTACTTC. V usage is TRBV19 and J usage is TRBJ2-4; D is perhaps TRBD2 (6 bases). Germline values: CDR1 LNHDA, CDR2 SQIVND (reference sequence). This CDR3 is built from 14 residues. V lost 5 bases and J lost 11, with 19 bases in between. The full variable domain, its missing parts supplied by reference TRBV19 and TRBJ2-4, is DGGITQSPKYLFRKEGQNVTLSCEQNLNHDAMYWYRQDPGQGLRLIYYSQIVNDFQKGDIAEGYSVSREKKESFPLTVTSAQKNPTAFYLCASSGSGMEGVQYFGAGTRLSVL.

Note on this clone: One junction end disagrees with the germline gene, perhaps due to a read error. CDR3 residues: CASQLRAGSSYNGQFF. The CDR3 DNA is TGTGCCAGCCAACTGCGGGCGGGGAGCTCCTACAATGGGCAGTTCTTC. The genes are TRBV11-2 and TRBJ2-1; D is perhaps TRBD2 (6 bases). This CDR3 comprises 16 residues. CDR1 SGHAT and CDR2 FQNNGV come from the germline V gene.

The V gene is TRBV6-5, the J gene TRBJ1-4; no clear D. Germline assignment: CDR1 MNHEY and CDR2 SVGAGI. CDR3 length: 12 residues. Between the trimmed V and J ends, which lost 6 bases and 4 bases, there was a span of 6 bases. The CDR3 region is CASRRSNEKLFF. In nucleotides, the CDR3 is TGTGCCAGCAGGCGGAGTAATGAAAAACTGTTTTTT.

This chain connects TRBV5-1 to TRBJ1-5, with D perhaps matching TRBD1 (5 bases). CDR1 is SGHRS, CDR2 YFSETQ, per germline. CDR3 size: 13 residues. V lost 1 base and J 7 bases, leaving 9 bases between the germline ends. The DNA of the CDR3 is TGCGCCAGCAGCTTGTCGGGGGGACAGCCCCAGCATTTT. This codes for CASSLSGGQPQHF.

The chain couples TRBV4-1 to TRBJ2-5; D remains ambiguous. CDR3 length: 14 amino acids. CDR1 MGHRA and CDR2 YSYEKL come from the germline V gene. V dropped 0 bases and J dropped 8 bases, with 13 bases sitting between them. The CDR3 region is CASSQEGLYFTQYF. The CDR3 DNA follows: TGCGCCAGCAGCCAAGAAGGGCTCTATTTCACCCAGTACTTC.

The V call is TRBV19, the J call TRBJ2-7, with TRBD2 matching 10 bases. J was trimmed by 3 bases and V by 10 bases; bases with no gene match: 12. CDR1 and CDR2 (germline): LNHDA, SQIVND (reference sequence). The CDR3 runs 15 residues. The CDR3 sequence is CATRPGGLAYYEQYF. In nucleotides, the CDR3 is TGTGCCACCAGGCCGGGGGGACTAGCGTACTACGAGCAGTACTTC.

The chain has TRBV5-1 and TRBJ2-2; weak D call: TRBD2 (6 bases). Trimming took off 3 bases at V and 6 bases at J, with 18 bases between the two ends. Germline CDR1 SGHRS, CDR2 YFSETQ. This CDR3 is 16 amino acids long. The CDR3 sequence: CASSSIHGEAAGELFF. The CDR3 region has the DNA TGCGCCAGCAGCTCTATCCATGGGGAGGCCGCCGGGGAGCTGTTTTTT.

V is TRBV7-9 and J is TRBJ1-2; 9 positions agree with TRBD1. Per the germline V gene, CDR1 is SEHNR and CDR2 is FQNEAQ (reference sequence). The CDR3 covers 14 residues. V was clipped by 5 bases and J by 4 bases; unmatched bases: 5. CDR3 amino acids: CASSHTGGPYGYTF. The CDR3 region has the DNA TGTGCCAGCAGCCATACAGGGGGCCCCTATGGCTACACCTTC.

DNA of the CDR3: TGCGCCAGCAGTACCACAGGGGTCACGGTTGAGCAGTTCTTC. It encodes CASSTTGVTVEQFF. V gene TRBV4-1 combines with J gene TRBJ2-1, with 7 bases aligning to TRBD1. Germline CDR1 MGHRA, CDR2 YSYEKL. The CDR3 has 14 amino acids. Losses at the gene ends were 6 bases for V and 9 bases for J; bases not matched to a gene: 11.

The CDR3 DNA follows: TGTGCCAGCAGCAGCGGGACAGGAGCCTACGAGCAGTACTTC. It translates to CASSSGTGAYEQYF. The rearrangement uses TRBV9 and TRBJ2-7; possibly TRBD1 for D (8 bases). V was clipped by 4 bases and J by 2 bases, with 13 bases between them. This CDR3 region has 14 residues. The germline gives CDR1 SGDLS, CDR2 YYNGEE. Full variable domain (missing parts from reference TRBV9 and TRBJ2-7): DSGVTQTPKHLITATGQRVTLRCSPRSGDLSVYWYQQSLDQGLQFLIQYYNGEERAKGNILERFSAQQFPDLHSELNLSSLELGDSALYFCASSSGTGAYEQYFGPGTRLTVT.

The chain links TRBV6-1 to TRBJ2-1; 11 nucleotides match TRBD2. The CDR3 consists of 15 residues. Trimming at V came to 2 bases and at J to 8 bases, leaving 5 bases not matched to a gene. Germline values: CDR1 MNHNS, CDR2 SASEGT. For the CDR3, the DNA is TGTGCCAGCAGTGAACTTAGCGGGGGGGCCGATGAGCAGTTCTTC. Translated: CASSELSGGADEQFF.

Notes on this clone: A single base separates this from a much larger clone, so it may be a read error. In nucleotides, the CDR3 is TGTGCCAGCAGCTTAGGGACAGGGGTAGATGGCTACACCTTC. It translates to CASSLGTGVDGYTF. The V call is TRBV7-9, the J call TRBJ1-2; 9 positions match TRBD1. Germline CDR1 and CDR2: SEHNR and FQNEAQ (reference sequence). V lost 1 base and J lost 6; bases outside the gene matches: 3. The CDR3 loop spans 14 amino acids.

The chain uses TRBV29-1 and TRBJ2-5, with D perhaps TRBD1 (5 bases). Germline CDR1 and CDR2: SQVTM and ANQGSEA. The CDR3 totals 14 residues. Trimming took off 7 bases at V and 1 base at J, with 16 bases between the two ends. CDR3 loop: CSGRPDSFQETQYF. CDR3 coding DNA: TGCAGCGGCCGCCCCGACAGTTTCCAAGAGACCCAGTACTTC.

J is TRBJ2-5 and V is TRBV4-2, with a possible D match to TRBD1 (7 bases). The J call may be mistaken, given a closer DNA end match to TRBJ2-7. CDR3 length: 16 amino acids. Looked up from germline, CDR1 is LGHNA and CDR2 is YNFKEQ. In nucleotides, the CDR3 is TGTGCCAGCAGTCAGGAGTACAGGGGACTCTCCTACGAGCAGTACTTC. This encodes CASSQEYRGLSYEQYF.

The V gene is TRBV5-1, the J gene TRBJ2-4; the D gene is possibly TRBD1 (6 bases). The germline V gene encodes CDR1 SGHRS and CDR2 YFSETQ. The V end lost 0 bases, the J end lost 9 bases, and 19 bases lay between the germline ends. The length of the CDR3 is 16 residues. As DNA, the CDR3 is TGCGCCAGCAGCTTGGGGTCAGGGGAGCCCCGCCGCATTCAGTACTTC. Translated: CASSLGSGEPRRIQYF.

This chain joins TRBV10-1 and TRBJ1-1, with 10 bases fitting TRBD1. The CDR3 runs 16 residues. CDR1 is WNHNN, CDR2 SYGVQD, per germline (reference sequence). V shed 5 bases and J 5 bases; nucleotides not matched to a gene: 11. CDR3 in DNA: TGCGCCAGCAGTTCAGGACAGGGGGGTTTGAGAACTGAAGCTTTCTTT. Translation gives CASSSGQGGLRTEAFF.

The V and J genes are TRBV7-3 and TRBJ2-3; 10 nucleotides match TRBD1. The CDR3 is made up of 17 amino acids. Germline loops: CDR1 SGHTA, CDR2 FQGTGA. V dropped 3 bases and J dropped 3; count of bases not matched to a gene: 9. CDR3 region: CASSFRPGTGATDTQYF. The CDR3 DNA sequence: TGTGCCAGCAGCTTCCGCCCTGGGACAGGGGCGACAGATACGCAGTATTTT.

The gene calls are TRBV6-7 and TRBJ2-5; TRBD1 is a possible D gene (6 bases). TRBV6-7 is an open reading frame, and its role is uncertain. The CDR3 contains 13 residues. Trimming removed 7 bases from V and 1 base from J, with 10 bases in between. The CDR3 DNA is TGTGCCAGCAATACCAGGGGCCAAGAGACCCAGTACTTC. Its protein is CASNTRGQETQYF.

The chain couples TRBV7-9 to TRBJ2-7; 8 nucleotides line up with TRBD1. The CDR3 length is 12 residues. Germline assignment: CDR1 SEHNR and CDR2 FQNEAQ (reference sequence). The trim removed 4 bases at V and 5 bases at J, leaving 1 base unmatched. The CDR3 DNA reads TGTGCCAGCAGCTGGACAGGGAACGAGCAGTACTTC. This encodes CASSWTGNEQYF.

This chain uses TRBV15 with TRBJ2-3; weak D call: TRBD2 (6 bases). Trimming pared 6 bases from V and 1 base from J, leaving 17 bases between. The CDR3 runs 16 residues. Germline V CDR1 and CDR2: LNHNV, YYDKDF (reference sequence). CDR3 region: CATSLFLAVGTDTQYF. CDR3 DNA sequence: TGTGCCACCAGTCTCTTCTTAGCGGTAGGCACAGATACGCAGTATTTT.

The rearrangement uses TRBV9 and TRBJ1-5; D unclear. Trimming removed 3 bases from V and 6 bases from J, with 13 bases in between. This CDR3 comprises 14 residues. Per the germline V gene, CDR1 is SGDLS and CDR2 is YYNGEE. CDR3 coding DNA: TGTGCCAGCAGCGCGGCGGAGGGCGGTCAGCCCCAGCATTTT. Translating gives CASSAAEGGQPQHF.

The chain carries TRBV7-2 and TRBJ2-3; D possibly corresponds to TRBD2 (5 bases). Germline values: CDR1 SGHTA, CDR2 FQGNSA. The CDR3 consists of 16 residues. V lost 3 bases to trimming and J lost 2 bases, with 15 bases between them. The CDR3 loop reads CASSFGVVAHTDTQYF. The CDR3 nucleotides are TGTGCCAGCAGCTTTGGGGTCGTAGCGCACACAGATACGCAGTATTTT.

This rearrangement joins TRBV7-9 to TRBJ2-1; D not certain. CDR1 SEHNR and CDR2 FQNEAQ come from the germline V gene (reference sequence). The CDR3 is made up of 11 amino acids. The V gene lost 0 bases and the J gene lost 16 bases, with 10 bases spanning the gap. This CDR3 is CASSLAGGSFF. The DNA for the CDR3 is TGTGCCAGCAGCTTAGCGGGTGGGTCCTTCTTC.

V is TRBV4-1 and J is TRBJ1-5; D is unresolved. Trimming took off 3 bases at V and 2 bases at J, with 8 bases between the two ends. The length of the CDR3 is 14 residues. In germline, CDR1 is MGHRA, CDR2 YSYEKL. The CDR3 DNA reads as TGCGCCAGCAGCCAGGGTGTAGGCAATCAGCCCCAGCATTTT. Translation gives CASSQGVGNQPQHF.

The chain has TRBV15 and TRBJ2-3; 11 bases align to TRBD2. CDR3 size: 18 residues. From germline, CDR1 is LNHNV and CDR2 YYDKDF (reference sequence). V was pared by 2 bases and J by 2 bases, with 9 bases of the junction left unmatched. The CDR3 spells CATSRQRGLAVSTDTQYF. The DNA of the CDR3 is TGTGCCACCAGCAGACAACGGGGACTAGCGGTGTCCACAGATACGCAGTATTTT.